The 20 T cell receptor beta chains presented below share a single source sample, sequenced in a study of cytomegalovirus exposure and HLA in healthy donors. It was with 60 Vbeta and 13 Jbeta primers that the PCR ran. The assay was immunoSEQ multiplex PCR, and TCRdb's table has in-frame clones only and misses some. This sample has 170,000 or so clones, with about 78% found just once. Sequencing was performed on PBMCs. Every receptor here comes from a woman between 50 and 59 years old in good health and CMV-seropositive.

This clone showed up just once. The chain recombines TRBV9 with TRBJ2-7, with TRBD2 identical over 13 bases. CDR1 is SGDLS and CDR2 is YYNGEE in the germline V gene. The CDR3 length is 17 residues. After removal of 4 bases from V and 6 bases from J, the junction contained 13 bases not matched to a gene. For the CDR3, the DNA is TGTGCCAGCAGCCTGACTAGCGGGGGGTCCGATCCGTCCGAGCAGTACTTC. Protein: CASSLTSGGSDPSEQYF.

V and J are TRBV29-1 and TRBJ2-3; a possible D gene is TRBD2 (7 bases). The CDR3 spans 15 residues. CDR1 is SQVTM and CDR2 is ANQGSEA in the germline V gene. V was pared by 6 bases and J by 5 bases, with 21 bases between. CDR3: CSVGGAGARGDTQYF. The CDR3 DNA follows: TGCAGCGTGGGGGGCGCGGGGGCCCGCGGAGATACGCAGTATTTT.

The V gene is TRBV18, the J gene TRBJ2-1; 7 bases map to TRBD2. The length of the CDR3 is 16 residues. Germline V lookup: CDR1 KGHSH, CDR2 LQKENI. The ends lost 4 bases at V and 1 base at J; junction bases unmatched: 7. The CDR3 bases are TGTGCCAGCTCACTCCAGGGCGGGGGTTCCTACAATGAGCAGTTCTTC. The encoded protein is CASSLQGGGSYNEQFF.

Turning to this clone: The junction does not match germline at one end; this may be a read error. V usage is TRBV7-9 and J usage is TRBJ1-2, with D unclear. Germline lookup yields CDR1 SEHNR and CDR2 FQNEAQ (reference sequence). CDR3 size: 15 residues. The CDR3 coding sequence is TGTTCCAGCAGCTTTTCAGGTACCCCGCAAGTTGGCTACACCTTC. Encoded protein: CSSSFSGTPQVGYTF.

This clone was seen only once. The rearrangement links TRBV27 to TRBJ2-7; 9 bases are shared with TRBD1. The J segment lost 1 base and the V segment lost 7 bases, leaving 5 bases of the junction unmatched. Per the germline V gene, CDR1 is MNHEY and CDR2 is SMNVEV (reference sequence). This CDR3 is 14 amino acids long. CDR3 sequence: CASTAGTGSYEQYF. Here the CDR3 DNA reads TGTGCCAGCACCGCCGGGACAGGGTCCTACGAGCAGTACTTC.

This clone was counted a single time. The chain couples TRBV29-1 to TRBJ2-7; the match to TRBD1 covers 9 bases. The CDR3 extends over 14 amino acids. CDR1 is SQVTM and CDR2 is ANQGSEA in the germline V gene. J gave up 5 bases and V 7 bases, and 12 bases lay outside the gene matches. The CDR3 here is CSASGQGLTDEQYF. The DNA for the CDR3 is TGCAGCGCATCTGGACAGGGGCTCACCGACGAGCAGTACTTC.

The chain has TRBV6-1 and TRBJ2-4, with a tentative D call TRBD2 (6 bases). Trimming shortened V by 4 bases and J by 15 bases, and 22 bases separated the two germline ends. CDR1 and CDR2 (germline): MNHNS, SASEGT. This CDR3 contains 14 residues. The DNA of the CDR3 is TGTGCCAGCAGTGGACGTGGAGGGACTCCCGAATCGTACTTC. This encodes CASSGRGGTPESYF.

The chain carries TRBV5-4 and TRBJ1-4; perhaps TRBD1 as D (5 bases). Trimming cost V 4 bases and J 6 bases, with 10 bases left between them. This CDR3 is built from 13 residues. Germline-derived CDR1 and CDR2 are SGHNT and YYREEE (reference sequence). The CDR3 spells CASSTQDYEKLFF. The CDR3, as DNA: TGTGCCAGCAGCACACAGGATTATGAAAAACTGTTTTTT.

This clone was detected only once. The chain carries TRBV15 and TRBJ1-1; D perhaps matches TRBD1 (5 bases). Germline V gene lookup returns CDR1 LNHNV and CDR2 YYDKDF (reference sequence). Trimming stripped 1 base from V and 1 base from J, with 16 bases between. The CDR3 runs to 17 residues. CDR3 coding DNA: TGTGCCACCAGCAGAGGGGGGGGAATCCGGGAGAACACTGAAGCTTTCTTT. Translated, it gives CATSRGGGIRENTEAFF.

The chain uses TRBV7-8 and TRBJ1-2, with D uncertain. CDR1 and CDR2 (germline): SGHVS, FQNEAQ. Trimming cost V 2 bases and J 7 bases, with 14 bases left between them. This CDR3 has 14 amino acids. CDR3 in DNA: TGTGCCAGCAGCTTAACAGAGCGGACGATTGGCTACACCTTC. It specifies CASSLTERTIGYTF.

The chain uses TRBV7-7 and TRBJ2-3; a possible D gene is TRBD2 (5 bases). The V end was cut by 5 bases, the J end by 0 bases, with 21 bases between. This CDR3 region has 18 residues. CDR1 is SSHAT and CDR2 is FNYEAQ in the germline V gene (reference sequence). The CDR3 spells CASSPIRGREWSTDTQYF. CDR3 in DNA: TGTGCCAGCAGCCCCATTCGGGGAAGAGAGTGGAGCACAGATACGCAGTATTTT.

This clone was recorded a few times. V is TRBV21-1 and J is TRBJ1-1; TRBD1, the D gene given by the table, was not confirmed from the DNA. TRBV21-1 is given as a pseudogene. The CDR3 has 14 residues. This CDR3 is CASSTRTGNTEAFF. The CDR3 nucleotides read TGTGCCAGCAGCACCCGGACAGGGAACACTGAAGCTTTCTTT.

As DNA, the CDR3 is TGTGCCAGCAGAGCCGGGACAGGAAGTAAAGAAAAACTGTTTTTT. Amino acids: CASRAGTGSKEKLFF. This chain links TRBV9 with TRBJ1-4, with TRBD1 identical over 8 bases. The CDR3 has 15 residues. The V gene end was trimmed by 5 bases and the J gene end by 8 bases; junction bases not matched to a gene: 11. Germline V CDR1 and CDR2: SGDLS, YYNGEE.

V and J are TRBV11-3 and TRBJ2-3, with no clear D. The CDR3 has 13 residues. Trimming shortened V by 5 bases and J by 4 bases, and 10 bases separated the two germline ends. The V gene's germline CDR1 is SGHNT and CDR2 YENEEA. The CDR3 spells CASSPTKADTQYF. The CDR3 bases are TGTGCCAGCAGCCCTACTAAGGCAGATACGCAGTATTTT.

The V and J genes are TRBV11-2 and TRBJ2-5; the D is unclear. Deletions cut 1 base from V and 4 bases from J, with 7 bases between. The CDR3 runs 13 residues. Germline assignment: CDR1 SGHAT and CDR2 FQNNGV. In nucleotides, the CDR3 is TGTGCCAGCAGCTTAGGGTCGAGAGAGACCCAGTACTTC. Its protein is CASSLGSRETQYF.

The rearrangement links TRBV18 to TRBJ2-1; 7 bases align to TRBD2. The CDR3 is 17 residues long. V shed 2 bases, J shed 0 bases, and the junction held 7 bases outside the gene matches. Per the germline V gene, CDR1 is KGHSH and CDR2 is LQKENI. The CDR3 region is CASSPILAESSYNEQFF. The CDR3 nucleotides are TGTGCCAGCTCACCAATCCTAGCGGAGAGCTCCTACAATGAGCAGTTCTTC.

This chain connects TRBV5-6 to TRBJ2-4; D might be TRBD2 (5 bases). Germline V gene lookup returns CDR1 SGHDT and CDR2 YYEEEE. V lost 0 bases to trimming and J lost 7 bases, with 8 bases between them. The CDR3 covers 13 residues. The CDR3 DNA sequence: TGTGCCAGCAGCTTGGACGGGGAGAACATTCAGTACTTC. Protein product: CASSLDGENIQYF.

CDR3: CAWSLQGAGEAFF. In DNA, the CDR3 is TGTGCCTGGAGTTTACAGGGGGCGGGTGAAGCTTTCTTT. The V gene is TRBV30, the J gene TRBJ1-1, with 9 bases aligning to TRBD1. Germline V lookup: CDR1 GTSNPN, CDR2 SVGIG (reference sequence). CDR3 length equals 13 residues. The ends lost 2 bases at V and 7 bases at J; junction bases unmatched: 5.

V gene TRBV5-1 combines with J gene TRBJ2-5; D is ambiguous. CDR3 length equals 13 residues. CDR1 is SGHRS and CDR2 is YFSETQ in the germline V gene. The V and J ends lost 0 bases and 11 bases respectively, with 14 bases between them. CDR3 amino acids: CASSLAPEARQYF. CDR3 in DNA: TGCGCCAGCAGCTTGGCCCCGGAAGCTAGACAGTACTTC.

This clone has just a few counts. V is TRBV30 and J is TRBJ2-1; no clear D. The V gene's germline CDR1 is GTSNPN and CDR2 SVGIG (reference sequence). V was pared by 0 bases and J by 7 bases, with 13 bases between. This CDR3 contains 14 residues. The CDR3 DNA sequence: TGTGCCTGGAGTGTATGGCAGTACCCTAATGAGCAGTTCTTC. This gives the protein CAWSVWQYPNEQFF.